This T cell receptor (beta chain) was obtained from a study of monozygotic twins with cystic fibrosis. Study-level background: With approximately 15 PCR cycles, barcoded libraries came from about 2.9 micrograms of fragmented DNA.

General study results and limits: Unrelated CF individuals shared fewer identical clonotypes than monozygotic CF twins. Low clonality (median roughly 0.009) suggested a mostly naive repertoire.

Libraries were prepared by immunoSEQ multiplex PCR; TCRdb keeps only in-frame clonotypes and omits some of them. The top ten hold approximately 0.8% of the sample, which has 30,000 to 40,000 clones, around 66% seen once. Comment on this clone: Antigen unknown.

V dropped 3 bases and J dropped 14; count of bases not matched to a gene: 4. The CDR3 runs to 13 residues. Looked up from germline, CDR1 is SEHNR and CDR2 is FQNEAQ (reference sequence). This chain joins TRBV7-9 and TRBJ2-1; 13 bases align to TRBD2. This receptor was taken from a girl aged 5 to 17 with cystic fibrosis. The sample taken for sequencing was blood. This CDR3 reads CASSFGLAGEEFF. CDR3 DNA: TGTGCCAGCAGCTTTGGACTAGCGGGAGAGGAGTTCTTC. Full variable domain (missing parts from reference TRBV7-9 and TRBJ2-1): DTGVSQNPRHKITKRGQNVTFRCDPISEHNRLYWYRQTLGQGPEFLTYFQNEAQLEKSRLLSDRFSAERPKGSFSTLEIQRTEQGDSAMYLCASSFGLAGEEFFGPGTRLTVL.